The 27 T cell receptor beta chains given below trace back to one sample, sequenced in a study. MiXCR, applied by TCRdb to the RT-PCR reads, yields one record per CDR3 protein. The data hold about 680,000 distinct CDR3 sequences, with 14% observed a single time. Sequencing was carried out using memory CD4+ T cells from blood. These receptors were collected from a female donor in good health, serving as a healthy control.

This clonotype was counted between two and nine times. V is TRBV20-1 and J is TRBJ2-7; D might be TRBD1 (5 bases). Germline V lookup: CDR1 DFQATT, CDR2 SNEGSKA (reference sequence). The V end was cut by 5 bases, the J end by 5 bases, with 16 bases between. The CDR3 loop spans 13 amino acids. CDR3 in DNA: TGCAGTGCTGACAAGAAGCAGGGAAACGAGCAGTACTTC. Translated: CSADKKQGNEQYF.

The sample holds a few counts of this clonotype. V gene TRBV29-1 combines with J gene TRBJ1-2; the D gene is possibly TRBD1 (6 bases). This CDR3 comprises 13 residues. V lost 6 bases and J lost 7, with 18 bases in between. CDR1 is SQVTM and CDR2 is ANQGSEA in the germline V gene. CDR3 in amino acids: CSVRLRGIRGYTF. CDR3 DNA sequence: TGCAGCGTGCGGCTCAGGGGAATCCGTGGCTACACCTTC.

This clonotype has ten or more counts. This chain joins TRBV9 and TRBJ2-1; TRBD2 aligns across 9 bases. Germline V gene sequence: CDR1 SGDLS, CDR2 YYNGEE. This CDR3 comprises 16 residues. Trimming cost V 0 bases and J 8 bases; bases outside gene matches: 9. The CDR3 DNA follows: TGTGCCAGCAGCGTAGCTGGGACTAGCCCATTCCATGAGCAGTTCTTC. It yields the protein CASSVAGTSPFHEQFF.

The J gene is TRBJ2-1, the V gene TRBV11-2; 16 bases map to TRBD2. J gave up 5 bases and V 5 bases, and 15 bases lay outside the gene matches. The CDR3 is 20 amino acids. CDR1 is SGHAT, CDR2 FQNNGV, per germline. CDR3 loop: CASSPRWGLAGGPTHNEQFF. DNA for the CDR3: TGTGCCAGCAGCCCGAGGTGGGGACTAGCGGGAGGGCCGACCCACAATGAGCAGTTCTTC.

This clonotype has ten or more counts. The gene calls are TRBV5-4 and TRBJ2-1; 7 positions match TRBD1. Germline CDR1 SGHNT, CDR2 YYREEE (reference sequence). The CDR3 contains 12 residues. With V trimmed by 4 bases and J by 10 bases, 5 bases remained unmatched. The CDR3 sequence: CASSSDRVEQFF. In DNA form, the CDR3 reads TGTGCCAGCAGCAGCGACAGGGTCGAGCAGTTCTTC.

This clonotype has a handful of counts. This chain links TRBV5-1 with TRBJ1-4; weak D call: TRBD1 (6 bases). V was pared by 4 bases and J by 8 bases, with 15 bases between. From germline, CDR1 is SGHRS and CDR2 YFSETQ. The length of the CDR3 is 14 residues. CDR3 bases: TGCGCCAGCAGCCCGGACAGCGTTACAGAAAAACTGTTTTTT. Translating it yields CASSPDSVTEKLFF.

The rearrangement joins TRBV20-1 to TRBJ2-5; the D gene is possibly TRBD2 (6 bases). Germline V gene data show CDR1 as DFQATT and CDR2 as SNEGSKA (reference sequence). The CDR3 loop spans 14 amino acids. V lost 6 bases and J lost 1, with 15 bases in between. CDR3 DNA: TGCAGTGCACGACCGACCGGGGGCCAAGAGACCCAGTACTTC. This gives the protein CSARPTGGQETQYF.

The gene calls are TRBV20-1 and TRBJ1-1; 7 nucleotides line up with TRBD1. This CDR3 has 16 residues. Per the germline V gene, CDR1 is DFQATT and CDR2 is SNEGSKA (reference sequence). The V segment lost 0 bases and the J segment 7 bases; nucleotides outside the gene matches: 14. The CDR3 sequence is CSARDSLSGQRVEAFF. Here the CDR3 DNA reads TGCAGTGCTAGAGATTCTCTTTCGGGACAGCGGGTTGAAGCTTTCTTT.

This chain connects TRBV20-1 to TRBJ2-4; 12 bases map to TRBD2. The ends lost 6 bases at V and 8 bases at J; junction bases unmatched: 5. The CDR3 length is 13 residues. Germline V lookup: CDR1 DFQATT, CDR2 SNEGSKA (reference sequence). CDR3 bases: TGCAGTGCGCGGACTAGCGGGGTACACATTCAGTACTTC. Its translation: CSARTSGVHIQYF.

This clonotype has a handful of counts. The chain employs TRBV5-1 and TRBJ2-2; the D is unclear. The V end was cut by 0 bases, the J end by 1 base, with 13 bases between. Germline V gene data show CDR1 as SGHRS and CDR2 as YFSETQ. This CDR3 has 17 amino acids. CDR3 amino acids: CASSLVPGVRNTGELFF. CDR3 nucleotide sequence: TGCGCCAGCAGCTTGGTCCCTGGAGTGCGGAACACCGGGGAGCTGTTTTTT.

This clonotype was seen a handful of times. Here the CDR3 reads CASSEARTVGQPQHF. CDR3 in DNA: TGTGCCAGCAGTGAAGCGAGGACAGTGGGTCAGCCCCAGCATTTT. The chain couples TRBV2 to TRBJ1-5; a possible D gene is TRBD1 (6 bases). Germline CDR1 and CDR2: SNHLY and FYNNEI. V lost 0 bases and J 6 bases, leaving 12 bases between the germline ends. This CDR3 is 15 amino acids long.

The J gene is TRBJ2-3, the V gene TRBV5-4; TRBD1 matches at 9 bases. The V gene end was trimmed by 4 bases and the J gene end by 5 bases; junction bases not matched to a gene: 11. Germline CDR1 reads SGHNT; CDR2 reads YYREEE (reference sequence). The CDR3 runs 16 residues. The CDR3 DNA is TGTGCCAGCAGCCTCCGTAGGGGACAGGGCGTAGATACGCAGTATTTT. Amino acids: CASSLRRGQGVDTQYF.

The V gene is TRBV20-1, the J gene TRBJ2-7; the D gene is possibly TRBD2 (5 bases). Trimming shortened V by 6 bases and J by 5 bases, and 17 bases separated the two germline ends. The CDR3 extends over 13 amino acids. CDR1 and CDR2 (germline): DFQATT, SNEGSKA (reference sequence). CDR3 protein: CSAPSEGSDEQYF. CDR3 in DNA: TGCAGTGCCCCCTCGGAAGGGAGCGACGAGCAGTACTTC.

The chain recombines TRBV12-3 or TRBV12-4 with TRBJ2-2; TRBD2 matches at 11 bases. This CDR3 spans 17 amino acids. V trimming: 1 base; J trimming: 5 bases; junction bases outside the gene matches: 6. The CDR3 DNA reads TGTGCCAGCAGTTTAGGGTCGGCTAGCGGGGGGACCGGGGAGCTGTTTTTT. Its protein product is CASSLGSASGGTGELFF.

This clonotype was seen at least ten times. The rearrangement links TRBV20-1 to TRBJ2-3; the D gene could be TRBD1 or TRBD2 (5 bases each). With 6 bases removed from V and 5 bases from J, the gap between germline ends came to 12 bases. Germline V gene lookup returns CDR1 DFQATT and CDR2 SNEGSKA (reference sequence). The CDR3 totals 12 residues. The CDR3 nucleotides are TGCAGTGCCTGGGGGACGGAAGATACGCAGTATTTT. Its translation: CSAWGTEDTQYF.

There are a few counts of this clonotype. The chain recombines TRBV7-8 with TRBJ2-2; D unclear. V was pared by 2 bases and J by 4 bases, with 20 bases between. This CDR3 spans 18 amino acids. The germline V gene has CDR1 SGHVS and CDR2 FQNEAQ. The CDR3 bases are TGTGCCAGCAGCTTACACGACATGACGTTTATAGTCACCGGGGAGCTGTTTTTT. Translating it yields CASSLHDMTFIVTGELFF.

V usage is TRBV20-1 and J usage is TRBJ1-3; unclear D gene. V was cut by 6 bases and J by 0 bases, with 12 bases left in between. CDR1 is DFQATT and CDR2 is SNEGSKA in the germline V gene (reference sequence). The CDR3 runs 14 residues. The chain's CDR3 is CSAPRTGSGNTIYF. In DNA, the CDR3 is TGCAGTGCGCCTAGGACGGGCTCTGGAAACACCATATATTTT.

This clonotype was counted at least ten times. CDR3 region: CASVRLAGLYNEQFF. The DNA for the CDR3 is TGTGCCAGCGTCCGACTAGCGGGATTGTACAATGAGCAGTTCTTC. This chain uses TRBV12-3 or TRBV12-4 with TRBJ2-1; 11 bases line up with TRBD2. This CDR3 spans 15 amino acids. V gave up 8 bases and J gave up 4 bases; unmatched junction bases: 7.

This clonotype was seen repeatedly, ten times or more. The chain carries TRBV7-2 and TRBJ2-7; 10 bases fit TRBD1. The germline V gene encodes CDR1 SGHTA and CDR2 FQGNSA. The junction had 4 bases not matched to a gene; V was cut back by 4 bases and J by 1 base. The CDR3 runs 15 residues. CDR3 in DNA: TGTGCCAGCAGCTCACCGGACAGGGGGTCCTACGAGCAGTACTTC. Translated, it gives CASSSPDRGSYEQYF.

The chain couples TRBV6-5 to TRBJ1-1; D remains ambiguous. The germline CDR1 and CDR2 sequences are MNHEY and SVGAGI. V was shortened by 2 bases and J by 11 bases, with 18 bases between the two germline ends. There are 14 residues in the CDR3. CDR3 nucleotide sequence: TGTGCCAGCAGTTACACTGACACTACCGACGCGGCTTTCTTT. Translating it yields CASSYTDTTDAAFF.

This clonotype was recorded at least ten times. The rearrangement uses TRBV5-1 and TRBJ1-4; 9 positions match TRBD1. Per germline, CDR1 SGHRS and CDR2 YFSETQ. Losses at the gene ends were 0 bases for V and 8 bases for J; bases not matched to a gene: 11. The CDR3 contains 17 residues. The CDR3 nucleotides are TGCGCCAGCAGCTTGGCCGGGAGCGGACAGGGGTACGAAAAACTGTTTTTT. Residues: CASSLAGSGQGYEKLFF.

There are many counts of this clonotype. The gene calls are TRBV29-1 and TRBJ2-2; 9 positions match TRBD1. Trimming removed 7 bases from V and 3 bases from J; junction bases left unmatched: 3. Germline V gene data show CDR1 as SQVTM and CDR2 as ANQGSEA. There are 13 residues in the CDR3. For the CDR3, the DNA is TGCAGCGGGGACAGGGAGGACACCGGGGAGCTGTTTTTT. It is translated as CSGDREDTGELFF.

The chain is built from TRBV9 and TRBJ2-1; possible D gene TRBD2, 5 bases. This CDR3 is built from 16 residues. Trimming removed 0 bases from V and 3 bases from J, with 13 bases in between. CDR1 SGDLS and CDR2 YYNGEE come from the germline V gene. DNA of the CDR3: TGTGCCAGCAGCGTAGTTCCTAGCCTTTTCTACAATGAGCAGTTCTTC. This gives the protein CASSVVPSLFYNEQFF.

This clonotype was picked up many times. V usage is TRBV10-3 and J usage is TRBJ2-3; D remains unclear. CDR1 and CDR2 (germline): ENHRY, SYGVKD. Trimming left V 11 bases short and J 2 bases short, with 11 bases between. The CDR3 extends over 12 amino acids. CDR3 nucleotide sequence: TGTGCCGTTGCTGGATCCACAGATACGCAGTATTTT. This gives the protein CAVAGSTDTQYF.

The V and J genes are TRBV2 and TRBJ2-1, with D uncertain. Per germline, CDR1 SNHLY and CDR2 FYNNEI. The V end was cut by 8 bases, the J end by 6 bases, with 11 bases between. This CDR3 region has 12 residues. CDR3 residues: CASGLVSNEQFF. In DNA, the CDR3 is TGTGCCAGCGGGTTGGTGAGCAATGAGCAGTTCTTC.

There are a few counts of this clonotype. V gene TRBV10-3 combines with J gene TRBJ2-7, with D maybe TRBD2 (6 bases). CDR3 length: 14 amino acids. V dropped 6 bases and J dropped 9 bases, with 21 bases sitting between them. Per the germline V gene, CDR1 is ENHRY and CDR2 is SYGVKD. The CDR3 DNA reads as TGTGCCATCAGGCGAGGGGACTCGACCCAGGCGCAGTACTTC. Its translation is CAIRRGDSTQAQYF.

This clonotype turned up a few times. V usage is TRBV11-2 and J usage is TRBJ2-1; 13 bases align to TRBD2. V gave up 1 base and J gave up 6 bases; unmatched junction bases: 6. CDR3 length: 17 residues. The V gene's germline CDR1 is SGHAT and CDR2 FQNNGV. The CDR3 DNA is TGTGCCAGCAGCTTAGCTGGGACTAGCGGGATCAGCAATGAGCAGTTCTTC. This gives the protein CASSLAGTSGISNEQFF.